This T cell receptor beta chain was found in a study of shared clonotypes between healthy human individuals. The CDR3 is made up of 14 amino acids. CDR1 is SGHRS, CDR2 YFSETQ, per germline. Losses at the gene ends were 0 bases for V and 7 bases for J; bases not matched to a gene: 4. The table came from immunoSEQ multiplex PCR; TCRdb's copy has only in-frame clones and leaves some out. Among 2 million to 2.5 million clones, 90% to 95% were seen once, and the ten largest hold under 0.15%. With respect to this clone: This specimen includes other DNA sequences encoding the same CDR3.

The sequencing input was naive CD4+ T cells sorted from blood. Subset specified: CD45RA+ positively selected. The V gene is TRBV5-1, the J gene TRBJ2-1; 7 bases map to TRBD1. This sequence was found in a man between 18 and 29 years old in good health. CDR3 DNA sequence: TGCGCCAGCAGCTTGGGACAGGGATCTAATGAGCAGTTCTTC. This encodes CASSLGQGSNEQFF.